Sequencing of this T cell receptor beta chain was carried out in a study of blood T cell repertoires in COVID-19. Study-wide background: Acute and convalescent COVID-19 samples came from the United States, Italy and Spain. The analysed material was cDNA or gDNA that came from T cells, B-cell-depleted T cells, or PBMCs.

V lost 6 bases and J 1 base, leaving 15 bases between the germline ends. This CDR3 is 15 amino acids long. CDR1 is SNHLY and CDR2 is FYNNEI in the germline V gene. Authors' methods: Reference gene primers were amplified, and this amplification served to estimate nucleated cell counts. TCRdb's table, derived via immunoSEQ multiplex PCR, lists solely in-frame clones and lacks some. Clone size and V and J calls were adopted from that table, with D and trimming inferred from the DNA. Among around 160,000 clones listed, roughly 81% were seen once. This chain joins TRBV2 and TRBJ1-1, with D tentatively TRBD1 (5 bases). The sequenced sample was peripheral blood. This TCR derives from a human donor with acute or convalescent COVID-19. The donor label of this sample is uncertain. CDR3 DNA: TGTGCCAGCAGCGTGGAGGGGCAGGGGAACACTGAAGCTTTCTTT. Protein: CASSVEGQGNTEAFF. The variable domain in full, with the rest retrieved from reference TRBV2 and TRBJ1-1, is EPEVTQTPSHQVTQMGQEVILRCVPISNHLYFYWYRQILGQKVEFLVSFYNNEISEKSEIFDDQFSVERPDGSNFTLKIRSTKLEDSAMYFCASSVEGQGNTEAFFGQGTRLTVV.